The 27 T cell receptor beta chains reported below all come from one sample, sequenced in a study of blood T cell repertoires in COVID-19. Using immunoSEQ multiplex PCR, the repertoire was profiled, and TCRdb retains in-frame clones only, with some absent. The repertoire holds 200,000 to 250,000 clones, with just over 85% as singletons. The source material was PBMCs or T cells enriched from blood (not recorded which). The receptors were sampled from a woman aged 45-65 years with acute COVID-19.

The chain links TRBV2 to TRBJ2-1; 11 nucleotides agree with TRBD2. Germline CDR1 and CDR2: SNHLY and FYNNEI. J lost 1 base, V lost 5 bases, and 16 bases had no gene match. CDR3 length equals 20 residues. CDR3 protein: CASSHLLAGEEKRSYNEQFF. CDR3 DNA sequence: TGTGCCAGCAGTCACTTACTAGCGGGAGAGGAGAAACGGTCCTACAATGAGCAGTTCTTC.

The V call is TRBV5-5, the J call TRBJ1-1; 12 positions agree with TRBD1. The germline CDR1 and CDR2 sequences are SGHKS and YYEKEE (reference sequence). Trimming cost V 4 bases and J 6 bases; bases outside gene matches: 4. There are 14 residues in the CDR3. The CDR3 coding sequence is TGTGCCAGCAGCGTGGGACAGGGGGCGTCTGAAGCTTTCTTT. Translating it yields CASSVGQGASEAFF. Using reference TRBV5-5 and TRBJ1-1 for the parts outside the CDR3, the full variable domain is DAGVTQSPTHLIKTRGQQVTLRCSPISGHKSVSWYQQVLGQGPQFIFQYYEKEERGRGNFPDRFSARQFPNYSSELNVNALLLGDSALYLCASSVGQGASEAFFGQGTRLTVV.

This clone was counted once. The V and J genes are TRBV27 and TRBJ1-4; tentative D call: TRBD1 (5 bases). Trimming shortened V by 8 bases and J by 7 bases, and 17 bases separated the two germline ends. Germline assignment: CDR1 MNHEY and CDR2 SMNVEV (reference sequence). CDR3 length: 14 residues. CDR3 sequence reads: CASAWRQSPEKLFF. In nucleotides, the CDR3 is TGTGCCAGCGCATGGCGACAGAGCCCTGAAAAACTGTTTTTT. Based on the CDR3 plus reference TRBV27 and TRBJ1-4, the full variable domain is EAQVTQNPRYLITVTGKKLTVTCSQNMNHEYMSWYRQDPGLGLRQIYYSMNVEVTDKGDVPEGYKVSRKEKRNFPLILESPSPNQTSLYFCASAWRQSPEKLFFGSGTQLSVL.

The chain links TRBV19 to TRBJ2-1, with D possibly matching TRBD1 (6 bases). The CDR3 has 15 amino acids. CDR1 is LNHDA, CDR2 SQIVND, per germline (reference sequence). V dropped 8 bases and J dropped 0 bases, with 14 bases sitting between them. In DNA form, the CDR3 reads TGTGCCAGTCAGTTGAGGGGGAGCTCCTACAATGAGCAGTTCTTC. It codes for CASQLRGSSYNEQFF.

The rearrangement links TRBV7-2 to TRBJ1-6; D might be TRBD1 (5 bases). Trimming pared 3 bases from V and 3 bases from J, leaving 9 bases between. Germline lookup yields CDR1 SGHTA and CDR2 FQGNSA. The CDR3 covers 15 residues. CDR3 sequence reads: CASSFGGDYNSPLHF. The CDR3 region has the DNA TGTGCCAGCAGCTTCGGAGGGGACTATAATTCACCCCTCCACTTT.

The gene calls are TRBV5-1 and TRBJ2-5; 8 positions match TRBD1. Germline lookup yields CDR1 SGHRS and CDR2 YFSETQ. The CDR3 is 14 residues long. The V and J ends lost 0 bases and 5 bases, in that order; junction bases with no gene match: 3. This CDR3 is CASSLDRGLETQYF. Here the CDR3 DNA reads TGCGCCAGCAGCTTGGACAGGGGGTTGGAGACCCAGTACTTC.

V usage is TRBV5-1 and J usage is TRBJ1-1; 11 bases align to TRBD1. Per germline, CDR1 SGHRS and CDR2 YFSETQ. CDR3 length: 14 residues. J gave up 8 bases and V 4 bases, and 7 bases lay outside the gene matches. The CDR3 region is CASSPGTGGLEAFF. In DNA form, the CDR3 reads TGCGCCAGCAGCCCCGGGACAGGGGGATTGGAAGCTTTCTTT.

The chain combines TRBV7-2 with TRBJ2-3, with TRBD2 as a possible D gene (6 bases). This CDR3 is 15 amino acids long. Germline lookup yields CDR1 SGHTA and CDR2 FQGNSA. V was shortened by 6 bases and J by 1 base, with 14 bases between the two germline ends. CDR3 residues: CASSPAGQGTDTQYF. DNA of the CDR3: TGTGCCAGCAGTCCAGCGGGTCAAGGCACAGATACGCAGTATTTT.

This clone was found once. The CDR3 nucleotides read TGTGCCAGCAGCTTAGAGGTAGCAAACATTCAGTACTTC. It encodes CASSLEVANIQYF. The chain uses TRBV11-2 and TRBJ2-4, with D hard to call. This CDR3 region has 13 residues. V was cut by 0 bases and J by 6 bases, with 6 bases left in between. From germline, CDR1 is SGHAT and CDR2 FQNNGV.

This clone came up once. The CDR3, as DNA: TGTGCCAGAAGCTTGGGAGCTGAAGCTTTCTTT. Its protein is CARSLGAEAFF. The J gene is TRBJ1-1, the V gene TRBV5-3, with D uncertain. TRBV5-3 is recorded as an ORF, its role being uncertain. Trimming removed 0 bases from V and 6 bases from J, with 3 bases in between. This CDR3 is built from 11 residues.

The chain is built from TRBV5-1 and TRBJ2-5; D possibly corresponds to TRBD1 (5 bases). Between the trimmed V and J ends, which lost 7 bases and 2 bases, there was a span of 15 bases. The CDR3 is 14 amino acids. Germline V gives CDR1 SGHRS, CDR2 YFSETQ. CDR3 in DNA: TGCGCCAGCGCATCAGGGCAAACACAAGAGACCCAGTACTTC. Amino acid sequence: CASASGQTQETQYF.

A few counts support this clone. The V call is TRBV24-1, the J call TRBJ1-2; possibly TRBD1 for D (5 bases). Trimming pared 4 bases from V and 3 bases from J, leaving 14 bases between. The CDR3 is 15 residues long. Looked up from germline, CDR1 is KGHDR and CDR2 is SFDVKD. CDR3 residues: CATSDPQGTDYGYTF. Written as DNA, the CDR3 is TGTGCCACCAGTGACCCGCAGGGAACGGACTATGGCTACACCTTC.

The chain employs TRBV28 and TRBJ2-1; D is perhaps TRBD2 (5 bases). The CDR3 runs to 17 residues. Germline assignment: CDR1 MDHEN and CDR2 SYDVKM. Deletions cut 5 bases from V and 0 bases from J, with 17 bases between. The CDR3 DNA sequence: TGTGCCAGCAGTCCCGGACTGCAACTAAGCTCCTACAATGAGCAGTTCTTC. Residues: CASSPGLQLSSYNEQFF.

The rearrangement uses TRBV4-3 and TRBJ1-4, with D tentatively TRBD1 (5 bases). Trimming pared 2 bases from V and 2 bases from J, leaving 9 bases between. Germline CDR1 and CDR2: LGHNA and YSLEER. The CDR3 runs 15 residues. CDR3 bases: TGCGCCAGCAGCCAACAGGGCCCCACTAATGAAAAACTGTTTTTT. Protein product: CASSQQGPTNEKLFF.

The V and J genes are TRBV27 and TRBJ1-2, with 7 bases aligning to TRBD1. The germline gives CDR1 MNHEY, CDR2 SMNVEV (reference sequence). This CDR3 comprises 14 residues. V dropped 0 bases and J dropped 4; count of bases not matched to a gene: 2. CDR3 residues: CASSLSRDSYGYTF. For the CDR3, the DNA is TGTGCCAGCAGTTTATCACGGGACAGCTATGGCTACACCTTC.

The chain couples TRBV6-5 to TRBJ2-7, with D perhaps TRBD2 (6 bases). The length of the CDR3 is 13 residues. V was cut by 6 bases and J by 3 bases, with 12 bases left in between. Germline CDR1 reads MNHEY; CDR2 reads SVGAGI. CDR3 region: CASSFQGGYEQYF. CDR3 nucleotides: TGTGCCAGCAGCTTTCAGGGAGGCTACGAGCAGTACTTC.

CDR3 protein: CASSRRVGTEAFF. CDR3 bases: TGTGCCAGTAGTCGTCGGGTTGGCACTGAAGCTTTCTTT. The chain links TRBV19 to TRBJ1-1; D is undetermined. CDR1 and CDR2 from the germline V gene are LNHDA and SQIVND (reference sequence). This CDR3 region has 13 residues. The germline V and J ends were trimmed by 5 bases and 4 bases, with 11 bases remaining between them.

The chain has TRBV6-5 and TRBJ2-2; D is unresolved. This CDR3 spans 15 amino acids. The germline gives CDR1 MNHEY, CDR2 SVGAGI. V dropped 2 bases and J dropped 1 base, with 8 bases sitting between them. CDR3 residues: CASSYPLENTGELFF. The CDR3 nucleotides are TGTGCCAGCAGTTACCCCCTAGAGAACACCGGGGAGCTGTTTTTT.

The chain recombines TRBV15 with TRBJ2-3; 8 nucleotides line up with TRBD2. The CDR3 spans 17 residues. V was pared by 5 bases and J by 0 bases, with 10 bases of the junction left unmatched. Germline loops: CDR1 LNHNV, CDR2 YYDKDF (reference sequence). CDR3 coding DNA: TGTGCCACCAGCCCCCCCCCAGGACTAGCAAGCACAGATACGCAGTATTTT. As protein: CATSPPPGLASTDTQYF.

The chain has TRBV3-1 (or the pseudogene TRBV3-2) and TRBJ2-3; the D gene is possibly TRBD2 (5 bases). V gave up 4 bases and J gave up 0 bases, with 8 bases separating them. Germline CDR1 and CDR2: LGHDT and YNNKEL (reference sequence). The CDR3 is made up of 14 amino acids. The CDR3 nucleotides read TGTGCCAGCAGCCCCCGCGGGAGCACAGATACGCAGTATTTT. Amino acids: CASSPRGSTDTQYF.

This clone was observed a few times. V and J are TRBV5-4 and TRBJ1-2, with D possibly matching TRBD1 (5 bases). This CDR3 contains 15 residues. Between the trimmed V and J ends, which lost 2 bases and 3 bases, there was a span of 14 bases. The germline CDR1 and CDR2 sequences are SGHNT and YYREEE (reference sequence). The CDR3 DNA follows: TGTGCCAGCAGCTTCATACAGGCCCGGGACTATGGCTACACCTTC. It yields the protein CASSFIQARDYGYTF. Full variable domain (remainder filled in from reference TRBV5-4 and TRBJ1-2): ETGVTQSPTHLIKTRGQQVTLRCSSQSGHNTVSWYQQALGQGPQFIFQYYREEENGRGNFPPRFSGLQFPNYSSELNVNALELDDSALYLCASSFIQARDYGYTFGSGTRLTVV.

The J gene is TRBJ2-7, the V gene TRBV19; 8 nucleotides line up with TRBD2. V shed 3 bases, J shed 5 bases, and the junction held 6 bases outside the gene matches. The CDR3 is 14 amino acids. Germline CDR1 and CDR2: LNHDA and SQIVND (reference sequence). The CDR3 DNA reads as TGTGCCAGTAGTATCCAAGCGGGAGTCGACGAGCAGTACTTC. This encodes CASSIQAGVDEQYF.

This clone was detected only once. The CDR3 sequence is CAWSVYSGNTIYF. In DNA form, the CDR3 reads TGTGCCTGGAGCGTGTACTCTGGAAACACCATATATTTT. V and J are TRBV30 and TRBJ1-3; no reliable D call. Trimming took off 3 bases at V and 0 bases at J, with 6 bases between the two ends. The germline CDR1 and CDR2 sequences are GTSNPN and SVGIG (reference sequence). CDR3 length equals 13 residues.

The chain joins TRBV7-3 to TRBJ2-3, with TRBD2 as a possible D gene (7 bases). The CDR3 length is 16 residues. The V end was cut by 2 bases, the J end by 4 bases, with 16 bases between. Per the germline V gene, CDR1 is SGHTA and CDR2 is FQGTGA. The CDR3 DNA reads TGTGCCAGCAGCTTACGAGGGGGGAGGGCCGCAGATACGCAGTATTTT. Residues: CASSLRGGRAADTQYF.

The rearrangement joins TRBV6-1 to TRBJ1-3; 7 bases are shared with TRBD1. Germline CDR1 and CDR2: MNHNS and SASEGT. The CDR3 covers 16 residues. With 0 bases clipped from V and 2 bases from J, the junction kept 4 bases outside the gene matches. Written as DNA, the CDR3 is TGTGCCAGCAGTGAAGCGCCCCAGGGGGCTGGAAACACCATATATTTT. The encoded protein is CASSEAPQGAGNTIYF.

The CDR3 loop is CASSAGYTNEQFF. As DNA, the CDR3 is TGTGCCAGCAGCGCGGGGTACACCAATGAGCAGTTCTTC. The chain uses TRBV9 and TRBJ2-1; the D gene is possibly TRBD2 (5 bases). The CDR3 totals 13 residues. V was shortened by 3 bases and J by 6 bases, with 10 bases between the two germline ends. CDR1 and CDR2 from the germline V gene are SGDLS and YYNGEE.

V and J are TRBV12-3 or TRBV12-4 and TRBJ2-7; D perhaps matches TRBD2 (5 bases). The CDR3 contains 12 residues. V was clipped by 5 bases and J by 7 bases, with 12 bases between them. The CDR3 sequence is CASSLLSGEQYF. The CDR3 DNA reads as TGTGCCAGCAGTCTACTCTCGGGGGAGCAGTACTTC.